The text below deals with one T cell receptor (beta chain). This CDR3 is built from 15 residues. V dropped 6 bases and J dropped 6 bases, with 21 bases sitting between them. Germline CDR1 reads KGHSH; CDR2 reads LQKENI. This sample is drawn from a study of blood T cell repertoires in COVID-19. Study background: The United States, Italy and Spain were the sources of the acute and convalescent COVID-19 samples. PBMCs, B-cell-depleted T cells, or T cells were the source of the cDNA or gDNA that made up the material.

Original handling: How many nucleated cells were present was estimated from reference gene primer amplification. Sequencing was performed with immunoSEQ multiplex PCR; in TCRdb, only in-frame clones are kept and a portion is missing. V and J calls and clone size come straight from that table; D and trimming were deduced from the DNA. Here the sample spans about 89,000 clones, about two thirds being singletons. Input material: peripheral blood. The chain couples TRBV18 to TRBJ2-7; tentatively, D is TRBD2 (6 bases). The TCR originated in a woman at least 80 years old with acute or convalescent COVID-19. CDR3 sequence (DNA): TGTGCCAGCTCGCCAGGAGCGCGGGGAGGTAGCGAGCAGTACTTC. Its protein is CASSPGARGGSEQYF.